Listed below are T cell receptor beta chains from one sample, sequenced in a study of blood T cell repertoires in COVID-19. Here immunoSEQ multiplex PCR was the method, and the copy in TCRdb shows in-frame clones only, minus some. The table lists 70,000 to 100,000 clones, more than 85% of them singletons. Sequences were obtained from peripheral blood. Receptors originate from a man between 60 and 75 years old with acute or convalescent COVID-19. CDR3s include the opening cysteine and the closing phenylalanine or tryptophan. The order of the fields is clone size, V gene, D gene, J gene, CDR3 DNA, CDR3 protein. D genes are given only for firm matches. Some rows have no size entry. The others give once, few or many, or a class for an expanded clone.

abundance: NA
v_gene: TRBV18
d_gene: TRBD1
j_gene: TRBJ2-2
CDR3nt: TGTGCCAGCCAAAACACTCCAGGGGGCACCGGGGAGCTGTTTTTT
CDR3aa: CASQNTPGGTGELFF

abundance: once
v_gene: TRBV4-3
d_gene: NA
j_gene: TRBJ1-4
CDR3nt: TGCGCCAGCAGCCAAGGGACGTCGGGATACGAAAAACTGTTTTTT
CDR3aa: CASSQGTSGYEKLFF

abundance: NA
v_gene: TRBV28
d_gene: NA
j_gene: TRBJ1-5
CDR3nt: TGTGCCAGCAGTTTAAACCCCAGGCGCCCATCGGATCAGCCCCAGCATTTT
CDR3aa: CASSLNPRRPSDQPQHF

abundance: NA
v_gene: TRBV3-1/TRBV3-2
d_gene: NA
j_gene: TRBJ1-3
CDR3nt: TGTGCCAGCAGCCAACCCAACAGTGGCTCTGGAAACACCATATATTTT
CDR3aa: CASSQPNSGSGNTIYF

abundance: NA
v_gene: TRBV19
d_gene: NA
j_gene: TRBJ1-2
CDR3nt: TGTGCCAGTAGTGCAAGGACAGTGACGAACTATGGCTACACCTTC
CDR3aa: CASSARTVTNYGYTF

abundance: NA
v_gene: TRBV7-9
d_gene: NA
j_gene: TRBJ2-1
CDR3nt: TGTGCCAGCAGCCTGCAGACTGGAGTTGAGCAGTTCTTC
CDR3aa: CASSLQTGVEQFF

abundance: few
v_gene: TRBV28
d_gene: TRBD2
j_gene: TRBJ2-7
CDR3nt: TGTGCCAGCAGCCCGACTAGCGGGAGGGATAACTACGAGCAGTACTTC
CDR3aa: CASSPTSGRDNYEQYF

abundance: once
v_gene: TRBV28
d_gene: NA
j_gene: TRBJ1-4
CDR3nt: TGTGCCAGCAGTCCTCCGGGGGCAACTAATGAAAAACTGTTTTTT
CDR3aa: CASSPPGATNEKLFF

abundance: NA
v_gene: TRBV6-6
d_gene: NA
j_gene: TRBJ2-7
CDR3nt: TGTGCCAGCAGTTATAGCGGAACCTACGAGCAGTACTTC
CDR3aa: CASSYSGTYEQYF

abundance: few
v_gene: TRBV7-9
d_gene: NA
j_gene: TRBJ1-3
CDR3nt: TGTGCCAGCAGCTTAGCGGCAGGGGAGGGAAACACCATATATTTT
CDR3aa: CASSLAAGEGNTIYF

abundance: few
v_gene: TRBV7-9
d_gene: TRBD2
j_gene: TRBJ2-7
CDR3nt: TGTGCCAGCAGCTCCTTAGCGGGAGAGATATCCTACGAGCAGTACTTC
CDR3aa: CASSSLAGEISYEQYF

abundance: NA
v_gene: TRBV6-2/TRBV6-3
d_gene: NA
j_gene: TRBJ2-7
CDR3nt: TGTGCCAGCAGTCACAGCTACGAGCAGTACTTC
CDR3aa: CASSHSYEQYF

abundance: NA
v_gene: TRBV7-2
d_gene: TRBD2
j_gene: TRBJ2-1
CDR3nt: TGTGCCAGCAGCTTAGGTCAGGCGGGAGGTGAGCAGTTCTTC
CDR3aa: CASSLGQAGGEQFF

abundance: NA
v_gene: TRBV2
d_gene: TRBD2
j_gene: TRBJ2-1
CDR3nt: TGTGCCAGCAGAAGCGGGAGGGCCGGTGAGCAGTTCTTC
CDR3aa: CASRSGRAGEQFF

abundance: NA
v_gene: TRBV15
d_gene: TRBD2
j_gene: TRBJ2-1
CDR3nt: TGTGCCACCAGCAGAGGTGGTAGCGGGAGAGGTGAGCAGTTCTTC
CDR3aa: CATSRGGSGRGEQFF

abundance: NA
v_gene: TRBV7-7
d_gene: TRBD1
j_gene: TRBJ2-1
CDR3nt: TGTGCTAGCAGCTTAGACAGGGGAGGCAATGAGCAGTTCTTC
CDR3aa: CASSLDRGGNEQFF

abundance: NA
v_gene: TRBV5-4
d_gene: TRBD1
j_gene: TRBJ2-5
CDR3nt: TGTGCCAGCAGCTGGGGACCAGGGGGCGCAGAGGAGACCCAGTACTTC
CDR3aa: CASSWGPGGAEETQYF

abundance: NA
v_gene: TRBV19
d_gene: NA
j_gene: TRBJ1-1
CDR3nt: TGTGCCAGTACCCCATCCGCCAGACAGAGTGAAGCTTTCTTT
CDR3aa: CASTPSARQSEAFF

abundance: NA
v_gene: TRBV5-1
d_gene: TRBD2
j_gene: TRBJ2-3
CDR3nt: TGCGCCAGCAGCACAACTAGCGGGAGGGCTGGAAGGGCGCAGTATTTT
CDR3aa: CASSTTSGRAGRAQYF

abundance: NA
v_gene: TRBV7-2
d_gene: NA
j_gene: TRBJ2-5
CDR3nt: TGTGCCAGCAGCCCGGAACTCCGCGGGCGGGAGACCCAGTACTTC
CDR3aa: CASSPELRGRETQYF

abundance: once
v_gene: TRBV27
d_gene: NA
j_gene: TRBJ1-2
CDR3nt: TGTGCCAGCAGTTTATCCCCCACAGGCAACTATGGCTACACCTTC
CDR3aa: CASSLSPTGNYGYTF

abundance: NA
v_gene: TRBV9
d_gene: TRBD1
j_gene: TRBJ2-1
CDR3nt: TGTGCCAGCAGCGTAGGGGTCGTGGCCCAGGGGGACAATGAGCAGTTCTTC
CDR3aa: CASSVGVVAQGDNEQFF

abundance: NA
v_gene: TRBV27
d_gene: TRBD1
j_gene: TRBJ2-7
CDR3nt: TGTGCCAGCAGTTACGCCTCCGGGACAGGCTCCTACGAGCAGTACTTC
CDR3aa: CASSYASGTGSYEQYF

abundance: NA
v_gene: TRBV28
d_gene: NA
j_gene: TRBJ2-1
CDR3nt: TGTGCCAGCAGCTCAAAACTCGACAGCTACAATGAGCAGTTCTTC
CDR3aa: CASSSKLDSYNEQFF

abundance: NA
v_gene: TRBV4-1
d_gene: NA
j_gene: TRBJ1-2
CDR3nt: TGCGCCAGCAGCCAAGGCAGGGGTGTTTTGGGCTACACCTTC
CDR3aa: CASSQGRGVLGYTF

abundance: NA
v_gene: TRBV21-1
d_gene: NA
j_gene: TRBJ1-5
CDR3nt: TGTGCCAGCAGCCACCCTCTGGGGGGACAGCCCCAGCATTTT
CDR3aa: CASSHPLGGQPQHF

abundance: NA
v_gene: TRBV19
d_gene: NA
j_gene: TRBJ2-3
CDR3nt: TGTGCCAGCCGGCCTGGGGGGGCTAGCACAGATACGCAGTATTTT
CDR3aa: CASRPGGASTDTQYF

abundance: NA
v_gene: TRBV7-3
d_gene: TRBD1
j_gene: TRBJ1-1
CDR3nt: TGTGCCAGCAGCTCCCGGGACAGGGGTCGCTGGAACACTGAAGCTTTCTTT
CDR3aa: CASSSRDRGRWNTEAFF

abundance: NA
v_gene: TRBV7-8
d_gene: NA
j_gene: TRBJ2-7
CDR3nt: TGTGCCAGCAGCCAGGGACACCCCAGAGACGAGCAGTACTTC
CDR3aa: CASSQGHPRDEQYF

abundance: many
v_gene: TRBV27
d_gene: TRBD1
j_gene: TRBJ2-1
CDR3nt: TGTGCCAGCAGTCTAACGACAGGGGAGGATGAGCAGTTCTTC
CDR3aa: CASSLTTGEDEQFF

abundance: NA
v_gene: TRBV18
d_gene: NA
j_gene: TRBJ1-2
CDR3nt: TGTGCCAGCTCACCCGGCGGTTCGGGATACTATGGCTACACCTTC
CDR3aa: CASSPGGSGYYGYTF

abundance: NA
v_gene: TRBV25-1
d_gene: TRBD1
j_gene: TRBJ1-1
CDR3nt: TGTGCCAGCAGTGATCTGACAGGGACGGCTGAAGCTTTCTTT
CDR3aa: CASSDLTGTAEAFF

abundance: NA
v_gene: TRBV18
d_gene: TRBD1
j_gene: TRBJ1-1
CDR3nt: TGTGCCAGCTCACCCGGACAGGGTTGGGACACTGAAGCTTTCTTT
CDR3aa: CASSPGQGWDTEAFF

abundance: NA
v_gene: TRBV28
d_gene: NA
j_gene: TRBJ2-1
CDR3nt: TGTGCCAGCAGCCGGGGGTATAACTACAATGAGCAGTTCTTC
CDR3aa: CASSRGYNYNEQFF

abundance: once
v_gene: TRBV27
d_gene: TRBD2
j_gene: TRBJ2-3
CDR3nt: TGTGCCAGCAGTCGACTCCTAGCGGGAGGTGGGTTGGTTAGCACAGATACGCAGTATTTT
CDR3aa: CASSRLLAGGGLVSTDTQYF

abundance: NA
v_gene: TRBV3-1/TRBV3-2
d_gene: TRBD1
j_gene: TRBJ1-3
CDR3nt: TGTGCCAGCAGCCCATTTCTACAGGGGCACCTGGGAAACACCATATATTTT
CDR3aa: CASSPFLQGHLGNTIYF

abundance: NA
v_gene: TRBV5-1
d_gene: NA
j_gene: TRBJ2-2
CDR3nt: TGCGCCAGCAGCTTGGATGGGGGCCTAACCGGGGAGCTGTTTTTT
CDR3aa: CASSLDGGLTGELFF

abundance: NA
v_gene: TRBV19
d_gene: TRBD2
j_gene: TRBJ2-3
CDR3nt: TGTGCCAGTAGTCCAGGGACTAGCGGGAGAGGCACAGATACGCAGTATTTT
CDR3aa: CASSPGTSGRGTDTQYF

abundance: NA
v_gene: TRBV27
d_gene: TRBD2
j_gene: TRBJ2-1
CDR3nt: TGTGCCAGCAGTTTAGGGACTAGTCTTCGCAATGAGCAGTTCTTC
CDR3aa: CASSLGTSLRNEQFF

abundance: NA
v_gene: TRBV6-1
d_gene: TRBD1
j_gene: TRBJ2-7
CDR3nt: TGTGCCAGCAGTGAAACGACAGGGAACGTCGTTTTC
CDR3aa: CASSETTGNVVF

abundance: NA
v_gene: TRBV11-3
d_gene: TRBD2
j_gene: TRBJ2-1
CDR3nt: TGTGCCAGCAGCTTAGAAGGCCCTAGCGGGAGGGCCGGTGAGCAGTTCTTC
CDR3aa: CASSLEGPSGRAGEQFF

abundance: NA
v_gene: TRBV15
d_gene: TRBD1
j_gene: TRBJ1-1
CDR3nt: TGTGCCACCAGCAGAGGGCCGGGCAGGGGGCAGGACACTGAAGCTTTCTTT
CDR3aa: CATSRGPGRGQDTEAFF

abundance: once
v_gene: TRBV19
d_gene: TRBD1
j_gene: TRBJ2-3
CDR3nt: TGTGCCAGTAGTATTCCCCGAGATCGGGACAGGATGGGAGATACGCAGTATTTT
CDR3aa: CASSIPRDRDRMGDTQYF

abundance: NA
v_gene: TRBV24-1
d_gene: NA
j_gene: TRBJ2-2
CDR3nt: TGTGCCACCAGTGATTTCCCCCGACTGGAGACGAACACCGGGGAGCTGTTTTTT
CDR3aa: CATSDFPRLETNTGELFF

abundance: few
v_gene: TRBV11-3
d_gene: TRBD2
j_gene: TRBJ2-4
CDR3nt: TGTGCCAGCAGCTTAGACTCATCAGTAGCGGGGGACATTCAGTACTTC
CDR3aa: CASSLDSSVAGDIQYF

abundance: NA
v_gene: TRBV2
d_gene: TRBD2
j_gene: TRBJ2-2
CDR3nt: TGTGCCAGCAGTGTCCGAGGGGGACTAGCGAGCGGGGAGCTGTTTTTT
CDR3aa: CASSVRGGLASGELFF

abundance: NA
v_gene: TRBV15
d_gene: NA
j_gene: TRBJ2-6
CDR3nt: TGTGCCACCAGCACACCTGGGACGACAGGTTCATCTCGCTCTGGGGCCAACGTCCTGACTTTC
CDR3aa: CATSTPGTTGSSRSGANVLTF

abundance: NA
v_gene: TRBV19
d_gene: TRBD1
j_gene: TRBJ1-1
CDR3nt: TGTGCCAGTACCCCCGGGACAGAACTTTCGTTGACTGAAGCTTTCTTT
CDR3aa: CASTPGTELSLTEAFF

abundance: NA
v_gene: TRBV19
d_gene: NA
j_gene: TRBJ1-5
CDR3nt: TGTGCCAGTAGTCCTCGTGTGGGGGGGAATCAGCCCCAGCATTTT
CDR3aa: CASSPRVGGNQPQHF

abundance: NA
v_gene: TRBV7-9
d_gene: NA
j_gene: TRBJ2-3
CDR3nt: TGTGCCAGCAGCTCCAACGCGGAGGCCTACACAGATACGCAGTATTTT
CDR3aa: CASSSNAEAYTDTQYF

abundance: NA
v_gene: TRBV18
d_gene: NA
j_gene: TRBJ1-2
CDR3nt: TGTGCCAGCTCACCCCAGGGGACCCTACTGGTCTATGGCTACACCTTC
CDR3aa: CASSPQGTLLVYGYTF

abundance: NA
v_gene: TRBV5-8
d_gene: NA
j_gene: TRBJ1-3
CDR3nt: TGTGCCAGCAGCCTGGACATCGCTGGAAACACCATATATTTT
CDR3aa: CASSLDIAGNTIYF

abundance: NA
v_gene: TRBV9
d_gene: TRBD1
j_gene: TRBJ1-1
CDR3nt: TGTGCCAGCAGCGCACAGGGGGGGACTGAAGCTTTCTTT
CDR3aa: CASSAQGGTEAFF

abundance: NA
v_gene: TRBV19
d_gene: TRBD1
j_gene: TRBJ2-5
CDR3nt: TGTGCCAGTAGTCCCTGGGACAGCTCACAAGAGACCCAGTACTTC
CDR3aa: CASSPWDSSQETQYF

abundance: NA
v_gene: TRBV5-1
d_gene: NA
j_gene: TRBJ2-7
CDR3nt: TGCGCCAGCAGCTTGGTGACAGGGGTTGAGCGGGAATACTTC
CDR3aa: CASSLVTGVEREYF

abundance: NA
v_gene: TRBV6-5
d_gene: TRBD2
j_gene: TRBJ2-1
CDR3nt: TGTGCCAGCAGTTACTCGGGGACTAGTTCCAATGAGCAGTTCTTC
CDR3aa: CASSYSGTSSNEQFF

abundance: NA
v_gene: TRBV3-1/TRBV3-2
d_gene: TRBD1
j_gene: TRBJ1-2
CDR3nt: TGTGCCAGCAGCCAAGAAAGGACAGGGGGACCTGGCTACACCTTC
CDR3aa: CASSQERTGGPGYTF

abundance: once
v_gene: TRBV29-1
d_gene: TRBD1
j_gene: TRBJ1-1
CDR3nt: TGCAGCTCAACTACTGAGGGGGCGAACACTGAAGCTTTCTTT
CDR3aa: CSSTTEGANTEAFF